The next 30 T cell receptor beta chains were all read from a single sample in a study of radiation and T cells in renal cell carcinoma. Using immunoSEQ multiplex PCR, the repertoire was profiled, and TCRdb retains in-frame clones only, with some absent. The sample yields approximately 150,000 clones, less than 90% seen once. The sample's time point: blood 4 weeks post-SBRT, at nephrectomy. Regarding treatment: 15 Gy SBRT to primary tumor, nephrectomy 4 weeks later. This specimen consisted of blood, obtained from a patient whose treatment included radiotherapy and nephrectomy. The receptor set was obtained from a woman aged 50 to 60 with renal cell carcinoma.

The V call is TRBV27, the J call TRBJ2-1, with TRBD2 matching over 8 bases. Germline lookup yields CDR1 MNHEY and CDR2 SMNVEV (reference sequence). The CDR3 runs to 13 residues. Germline trimming cut 6 bases from V and 7 bases from J; bases unmatched to any gene: 5. The CDR3 nucleotides read TGTGCCAGCAGGGGGTCGGGGGGGAATGAGCAGTTCTTC. Translating it yields CASRGSGGNEQFF.

V and J are TRBV6-5 and TRBJ1-3; D ambiguous. Germline assignment: CDR1 MNHEY and CDR2 SVGAGI. This CDR3 has 13 residues. Trimming removed 10 bases at V and 0 bases at J, with 10 bases between. CDR3 region: CATLGRSGNTIYF. CDR3 in DNA: TGTGCCACCTTAGGGCGCTCTGGAAACACCATATATTTT.

The rearrangement uses TRBV4-1 and TRBJ2-7, with a possible D match to TRBD2 (6 bases). The CDR3 is made up of 16 amino acids. CDR1 is MGHRA, CDR2 YSYEKL, per germline. The V and J ends lost 1 base and 2 bases respectively, with 15 bases between them. The CDR3 is CASSQVQMGGAYEQYF. The CDR3 bases are TGCGCCAGCAGCCAAGTACAAATGGGGGGAGCCTACGAGCAGTACTTC.

The chain links TRBV5-1 to TRBJ1-6; maybe TRBD1 (5 bases). The CDR3 runs to 17 residues. V was shortened by 3 bases and J by 2 bases, with 15 bases between the two germline ends. CDR1 is SGHRS and CDR2 is YFSETQ in the germline V gene. DNA for the CDR3: TGCGCCAGCAGCTCGGGACCCGAAAGCCCCTATAATTCACCCCTCCACTTT. Encoded protein: CASSSGPESPYNSPLHF.

This clone was counted a single time. This chain connects TRBV18 to TRBJ2-3, with 9 nucleotides matching TRBD2. With 3 bases clipped from V and 5 bases from J, the junction kept 6 bases outside the gene matches. Germline V gene sequence: CDR1 KGHSH, CDR2 LQKENI. This CDR3 has 15 residues. The CDR3 loop reads CASSPSAGGLDTQYF. The CDR3 bases are TGTGCCAGCTCACCCTCGGCGGGAGGGTTAGATACGCAGTATTTT.

This clone appeared a single time. The V call is TRBV5-1, the J call TRBJ2-3; 9 bases line up with TRBD2. Germline V CDR1 and CDR2: SGHRS, YFSETQ. The CDR3 runs to 17 residues. With V trimmed by 0 bases and J by 1 base, 6 bases remained unmatched. The CDR3: CASSLGPRTSGTDTQYF. DNA of the CDR3: TGCGCCAGCAGCTTGGGCCCCCGGACTAGCGGCACAGATACGCAGTATTTT. The whole variable domain, remainder taken from reference TRBV5-1 and TRBJ2-3, is KAGVTQTPRYLIKTRGQQVTLSCSPISGHRSVSWYQQTPGQGLQFLFEYFSETQRNKGNFPGRFSGRQFSNSRSEMNVSTLELGDSALYLCASSLGPRTSGTDTQYFGPGTRLTVL.

The gene calls are TRBV29-1 and TRBJ1-2; no definite D call. The V gene lost 5 bases and the J gene lost 8 bases, with 21 bases spanning the gap. CDR3 size: 14 residues. CDR1 is SQVTM, CDR2 ANQGSEA, per germline. The CDR3 loop is CSVHTLTPPEGYTF. In DNA form, the CDR3 reads TGCAGCGTTCATACCCTAACCCCCCCCGAGGGCTACACCTTC.

The sample holds a few counts of this clone. The chain links TRBV6-6 to TRBJ2-7; 8 bases map to TRBD2. The CDR3 has 14 residues. V dropped 7 bases and J dropped 1; count of bases not matched to a gene: 6. CDR1 MNHNY and CDR2 SVGAGI come from the germline V gene (reference sequence). DNA for the CDR3: TGTGCCAGCAAAGCACGGGAGGGGTCCTACGAGCAGTACTTC. Its protein is CASKAREGSYEQYF.

This clone was seen only a few times. This rearrangement joins TRBV6-1 to TRBJ1-1, with a possible D match to TRBD1 (5 bases). V dropped 5 bases and J dropped 8 bases, with 9 bases sitting between them. Germline-derived CDR1 and CDR2 are MNHNS and SASEGT. The CDR3 has 11 amino acids. CDR3: CASSPRVEAFF. The CDR3 nucleotides read TGTGCCAGCAGTCCCAGGGTGGAAGCTTTCTTT.

The chain couples TRBV6-1 to TRBJ2-1; 13 nucleotides match TRBD2. With V trimmed by 4 bases and J by 6 bases, 3 bases remained unmatched. Germline assignment: CDR1 MNHNS and CDR2 SASEGT. The CDR3 length is 15 residues. The CDR3 DNA reads TGTGCCAGCAGTGTAGGGACTAGCGGGGTCAATGAGCAGTTCTTC. Amino acids: CASSVGTSGVNEQFF.

The gene calls are TRBV2 and TRBJ1-5, with 8 positions matching TRBD1. The CDR3 sequence is 16 residues long. Trimming cost V 2 bases and J 3 bases; bases outside gene matches: 6. The germline gives CDR1 SNHLY, CDR2 FYNNEI. The CDR3 nucleotides read TGTGCCAGCAGTGAATCCACAGGGGGATACAATCAGCCCCAGCATTTT. This gives the protein CASSESTGGYNQPQHF. The full variable domain, in which reference TRBV2 and TRBJ1-5 provide the parts outside the CDR3, is EPEVTQTPSHQVTQMGQEVILRCVPISNHLYFYWYRQILGQKVEFLVSFYNNEISEKSEIFDDQFSVERPDGSNFTLKIRSTKLEDSAMYFCASSESTGGYNQPQHFGDGTRLSIL.

The rearrangement joins TRBV18 to TRBJ2-7; the match to TRBD1 covers 7 bases. The CDR3 runs 14 residues. CDR1 is KGHSH and CDR2 is LQKENI in the germline V gene. J lost 2 bases, V lost 3 bases, and 4 bases had no gene match. The CDR3 reads CASSPSGQTYEQYF. CDR3 sequence (DNA): TGTGCCAGCTCACCCTCGGGACAGACCTACGAGCAGTACTTC. Based on the CDR3 plus reference TRBV18 and TRBJ2-7, the full variable domain is NAGVMQNPRHLVRRRGQEARLRCSPMKGHSHVYWYRQLPEEGLKFMVYLQKENIIDESGMPKERFSAEFPKEGPSILRIQQVVRGDSAAYFCASSPSGQTYEQYFGPGTRLTVT.

The J gene is TRBJ2-7, the V gene TRBV19; TRBD1 matches at 8 bases. This CDR3 has 14 amino acids. Germline V gives CDR1 LNHDA, CDR2 SQIVND (reference sequence). V gave up 4 bases and J gave up 4 bases; unmatched junction bases: 6. The CDR3 loop is CASSTGQGWYEQYF. Written as DNA, the CDR3 is TGTGCCAGTAGTACCGGACAGGGCTGGTACGAGCAGTACTTC.

This clone showed up just a few times. V gene TRBV28 combines with J gene TRBJ2-7; D unresolved. Germline CDR1 reads MDHEN; CDR2 reads SYDVKM. The CDR3 has 12 residues. V gave up 2 bases and J gave up 4 bases, with 6 bases separating them. CDR3 protein: CASSLRRYEQYF. CDR3 DNA sequence: TGTGCCAGCAGTTTACGCCGGTACGAGCAGTACTTC.

This clone turned up a few times. The chain is built from TRBV14 and TRBJ2-4; TRBD1 matches 10 bases. CDR1 and CDR2 (germline): SGHDN, FVKESK. The CDR3 extends over 17 amino acids. J gave up 2 bases and V 6 bases, and 10 bases lay outside the gene matches. The CDR3 region has the DNA TGTGCCAGCAGGCAGCCGGGACAGGGGTGGACCAAAAACATTCAGTACTTC. Its translation is CASRQPGQGWTKNIQYF.

The chain couples TRBV4-3 to TRBJ1-2; 7 positions match TRBD1. J was trimmed by 3 bases and V by 0 bases; bases with no gene match: 4. CDR1 and CDR2 from the germline V gene are LGHNA and YSLEER. CDR3 length: 15 residues. Here the CDR3 reads CASSQETGADYGYTF. In DNA, the CDR3 is TGCGCCAGCAGCCAAGAAACAGGGGCCGACTATGGCTACACCTTC.

The V gene is TRBV5-1, the J gene TRBJ2-7; D is uncertain. The CDR3 totals 14 residues. Trimming left V 4 bases short and J 3 bases short, with 14 bases between. CDR1 is SGHRS, CDR2 YFSETQ, per germline. The CDR3 loop is CASSNAARNYEQYF. As DNA, the CDR3 is TGCGCCAGCAGCAATGCCGCACGCAACTACGAGCAGTACTTC. Supplemented by reference TRBV5-1 and TRBJ2-7, the full variable domain reads KAGVTQTPRYLIKTRGQQVTLSCSPISGHRSVSWYQQTPGQGLQFLFEYFSETQRNKGNFPGRFSGRQFSNSRSEMNVSTLELGDSALYLCASSNAARNYEQYFGPGTRLTVT.

This chain links TRBV7-2 with TRBJ1-5, with a tentative D call TRBD1 (5 bases). CDR1 is SGHTA, CDR2 FQGNSA, per germline. The CDR3 sequence is 14 residues long. V was pared by 0 bases and J by 4 bases, with 7 bases between. The CDR3 here is CASSLAGGNQPQHF. CDR3 DNA sequence: TGTGCCAGCAGCTTAGCGGGGGGGAATCAGCCCCAGCATTTT.

In DNA, the CDR3 is TGTGCCAGCAGCCTTCCGACCGGCGACAACTATGGCTACACCTTC. Translated, it gives CASSLPTGDNYGYTF. The chain couples TRBV28 to TRBJ1-2, with D uncertain. The V gene's germline CDR1 is MDHEN and CDR2 SYDVKM. The CDR3 is made up of 15 amino acids. V lost 6 bases to trimming and J lost 2 bases, with 16 bases between them.

This clone occurred once. The V and J genes are TRBV27 and TRBJ2-1, with D possibly TRBD2 on 5 matching bases. Germline V gene data show CDR1 as MNHEY and CDR2 as SMNVEV (reference sequence). Trimming cost V 2 bases and J 10 bases, with 6 bases left between them. The CDR3 loop spans 11 amino acids. The CDR3 nucleotides read TGTGCCAGCAGTTTAAGAGGGGAGCAGTTCTTC. This gives the protein CASSLRGEQFF.

The chain joins TRBV5-4 to TRBJ1-2; D ambiguous. The CDR3 extends over 13 amino acids. V was shortened by 0 bases and J by 6 bases, with 9 bases between the two germline ends. The germline gives CDR1 SGHNT, CDR2 YYREEE (reference sequence). DNA of the CDR3: TGTGCCAGCAGCTTGGACAGCTCAGATGGCTACACCTTC. Protein: CASSLDSSDGYTF.

The rearrangement uses TRBV6-5 and TRBJ1-5; TRBD1 aligns across 7 bases. V lost 6 bases to trimming and J lost 7 bases; unmatched junction nucleotides: 9. Germline CDR1 is MNHEY and CDR2 is SVGAGI. This CDR3 contains 14 residues. CDR3 nucleotide sequence: TGTGCCAGCAGCCCCAGGGGGAGTCGGCAGCCCCAGCATTTT. Translation: CASSPRGSRQPQHF.

In DNA, the CDR3 is TGCGCCAGCAGCCAAGGACGGGCCTTTATAGCGGCCGGGGAGCTGTTTTTT. Protein sequence: CASSQGRAFIAAGELFF. The chain links TRBV4-1 to TRBJ2-2, with D perhaps matching TRBD2 (6 bases). CDR3 size: 17 residues. Germline CDR1 MGHRA, CDR2 YSYEKL. V dropped 1 base and J dropped 6 bases, with 18 bases sitting between them.

The rearrangement uses TRBV5-1 and TRBJ2-7, with 10 positions matching TRBD2. With 1 base clipped from V and 2 bases from J, the junction kept 12 bases outside the gene matches. CDR1 is SGHRS, CDR2 YFSETQ, per germline. CDR3 length equals 18 residues. The CDR3 reads CASSLWTSGPGPTYEQYF. In DNA, the CDR3 is TGCGCCAGCAGCTTGTGGACTAGCGGCCCTGGGCCAACCTACGAGCAGTACTTC.

The chain has TRBV28 and TRBJ2-1; 12 bases align to TRBD2. Trimming at V came to 6 bases and at J to 8 bases, leaving 8 bases not matched to a gene. Germline CDR1 and CDR2: MDHEN and SYDVKM. The CDR3 spans 15 residues. CDR3: CASRPSSGGAYEQFF. CDR3 coding DNA: TGTGCCAGCAGGCCGTCTAGCGGGGGGGCATATGAGCAGTTCTTC.

This rearrangement joins TRBV25-1 to TRBJ1-1; D is unresolved. The V and J ends lost 7 bases and 5 bases respectively, with 2 bases between them. The germline V gene encodes CDR1 MGHDK and CDR2 SYGVNS. This CDR3 is 9 amino acids long. The CDR3 loop is CASKTEAFF. Here the CDR3 DNA reads TGTGCCAGCAAGACTGAAGCTTTCTTT.

The chain is built from TRBV18 and TRBJ1-1; tentatively, D is TRBD1 (6 bases). V lost 3 bases, J lost 3 bases, and 29 bases lay in between. Germline V gene data show CDR1 as KGHSH and CDR2 as LQKENI. This CDR3 region has 20 residues. The CDR3 nucleotides are TGTGCCAGCTCACCGGCTACTTTGAGCGGGACAACACTGTGGGACACTGAAGCTTTCTTT. Translation: CASSPATLSGTTLWDTEAFF.

The rearrangement links TRBV2 to TRBJ2-1, with D perhaps TRBD2 (6 bases). This CDR3 spans 15 amino acids. V shed 4 bases and J shed 2 bases, with 12 bases lying between them. Germline V gene data show CDR1 as SNHLY and CDR2 as FYNNEI. For the CDR3, the DNA is TGTGCCAGCAGTGTTCTAGCGACCACCTACAATGAGCAGTTCTTC. Translation gives CASSVLATTYNEQFF.

This clone was picked up one time. The chain links TRBV7-2 to TRBJ1-2; 7 nucleotides agree with TRBD1. V gave up 5 bases and J gave up 0 bases; unmatched junction bases: 3. The CDR3 consists of 14 residues. From germline, CDR1 is SGHTA and CDR2 FQGNSA. The CDR3 DNA reads as TGTGCCAGCAGCCCCACAGGGGCTAACTATGGCTACACCTTC. Its translation is CASSPTGANYGYTF.

This clone was detected once. The chain carries TRBV28 and TRBJ2-7, with TRBD1 identical over 8 bases. Germline V gene lookup returns CDR1 MDHEN and CDR2 SYDVKM. CDR3 length: 14 residues. V shed 2 bases, J shed 3 bases, and the junction held 3 bases outside the gene matches. The chain's CDR3 is CASSLQDRVYEQYF. The CDR3 DNA reads as TGTGCCAGCAGTTTACAGGACAGGGTCTACGAGCAGTACTTC.